This entry concerns a single TCR beta chain. Its antigen is still unknown. Using immunoSEQ multiplex PCR, the repertoire was profiled, and TCRdb retains in-frame clones only, with some absent. This sample has 70,000 to 85,000 clones, with 84% found just once. Germline CDR1 is MDHEN and CDR2 is SYDVKM. The V segment lost 2 bases and the J segment 6 bases; nucleotides outside the gene matches: 6. This CDR3 contains 15 residues. This specimen belongs to a study of T cells in localized non-small cell lung cancer. Regarding the study as a whole: Tumor showed lower T cell clonality than uninvolved adjacent lung, where it was highest.

The source of this sequence is a female donor older than 55 with stage I lung adenocarcinoma. The sequenced sample was peripheral blood, obtained before any cancer treatment. The chain uses TRBV28 and TRBJ2-2, with TRBD2 matching over 7 bases. In DNA form, the CDR3 reads TGTGCCAGCAGTTTAAATAGGGAGGGCCCCGGGGAGCTGTTTTTT. This encodes CASSLNREGPGELFF. Supplemented by reference TRBV28 and TRBJ2-2, the full variable domain reads DVKVTQSSRYLVKRTGEKVFLECVQDMDHENMFWYRQDPGLGLRLIYFSYDVKMKEKGDIPEGYSVSREKKERFSLILESASTNQTSMYLCASSLNREGPGELFFGEGSRLTVL.